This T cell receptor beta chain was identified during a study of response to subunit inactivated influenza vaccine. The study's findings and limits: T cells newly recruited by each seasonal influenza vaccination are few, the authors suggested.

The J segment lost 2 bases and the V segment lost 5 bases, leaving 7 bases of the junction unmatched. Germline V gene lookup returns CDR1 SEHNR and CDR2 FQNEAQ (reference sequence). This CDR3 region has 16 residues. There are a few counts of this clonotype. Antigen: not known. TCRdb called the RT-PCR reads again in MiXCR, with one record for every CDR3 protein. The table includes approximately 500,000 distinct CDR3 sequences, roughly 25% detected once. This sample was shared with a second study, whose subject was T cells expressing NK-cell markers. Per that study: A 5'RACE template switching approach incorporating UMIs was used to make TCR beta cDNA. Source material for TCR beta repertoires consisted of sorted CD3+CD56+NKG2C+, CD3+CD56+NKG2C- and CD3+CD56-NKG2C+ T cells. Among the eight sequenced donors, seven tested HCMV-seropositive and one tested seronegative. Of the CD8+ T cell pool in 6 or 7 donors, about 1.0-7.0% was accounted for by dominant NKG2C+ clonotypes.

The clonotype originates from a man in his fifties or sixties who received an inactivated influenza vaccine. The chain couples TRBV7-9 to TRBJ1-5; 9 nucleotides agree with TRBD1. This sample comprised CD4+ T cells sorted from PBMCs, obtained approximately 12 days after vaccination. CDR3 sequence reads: CASSEGTGIGNQPQHF. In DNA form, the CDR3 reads TGTGCCAGCAGCGAAGGGACAGGGATCGGCAATCAGCCCCAGCATTTT.